This is a list of T cell receptor beta chains from one sample in a study of cytomegalovirus exposure and HLA in healthy donors. Assay: immunoSEQ multiplex PCR; the TCRdb copy retains only in-frame clones and omits some. This table has 150,000 to 180,000 clones, about four fifths appearing once. Input material: PBMCs. All receptors derive from a man between 25 and 39 years old in good health and CMV-seropositive. Each CDR3 is given with its conserved first and last residue. The D gene is left open where the match is weak. Not all rows give a size; the values are once, few, many and, for expanded clones, a class.

j_gene: TRBJ2-7; abundance: once; v_gene: TRBV19; d_gene: TRBD2; CDR3nt: TGTGCCAGTAGTCCCGGACTAGCGGACCCGTACGAGCGGTACTTC; CDR3aa: CASSPGLADPYERYF
j_gene: TRBJ1-2; abundance: -; v_gene: TRBV5-1; d_gene: -; CDR3nt: TGCGCCAGCAGCCCTGACGGTACCAGGAACTATGGCTACACCTTC; CDR3aa: CASSPDGTRNYGYTF
j_gene: TRBJ1-2; abundance: -; v_gene: TRBV29-1; d_gene: TRBD1; CDR3nt: TGCAGCGTTGGGGCAGGGGGAAGTAACTATGGCTACACCTTC; CDR3aa: CSVGAGGSNYGYTF
j_gene: TRBJ2-7; abundance: -; v_gene: TRBV5-5; d_gene: -; CDR3nt: TGTGCCAGCAGCTGGGGGCGGGGGGAGCAGTACTTC; CDR3aa: CASSWGRGEQYF
j_gene: TRBJ1-2; abundance: -; v_gene: TRBV7-9; d_gene: -; CDR3nt: TGTGCCAGCAGCTCTGGTGTTACGGGGTATGGCTACACCTTC; CDR3aa: CASSSGVTGYGYTF
j_gene: TRBJ1-2; abundance: -; v_gene: TRBV2; d_gene: TRBD1; CDR3nt: TGTGCCAGCAGTGAAGGGGGACAGGGGGCGGTCGGCTACACCTTC; CDR3aa: CASSEGGQGAVGYTF
j_gene: TRBJ1-5; abundance: once; v_gene: TRBV19; d_gene: -; CDR3nt: TGTGCCAGTCTTGCAGGGTCGAATCAGCCCCAGCATTTT; CDR3aa: CASLAGSNQPQHF
j_gene: TRBJ2-2; abundance: -; v_gene: TRBV11-2; d_gene: -; CDR3nt: TGTGCCAGCATGCGGGAAGAAACCGGGGAGCTGTTTTTT; CDR3aa: CASMREETGELFF
j_gene: TRBJ2-5; abundance: once; v_gene: TRBV19; d_gene: -; CDR3nt: TGTGCCAGTAGAGGCAGGGGTTCAGGGGAGACCCAGTACTTC; CDR3aa: CASRGRGSGETQYF
j_gene: TRBJ2-1; abundance: -; v_gene: TRBV7-9; d_gene: -; CDR3nt: TGTGCCAGCAGCCCCGGAGATGAGCAGTTCTTC; CDR3aa: CASSPGDEQFF
j_gene: TRBJ1-1; abundance: -; v_gene: TRBV9; d_gene: -; CDR3nt: TGTGCCAGCAGCGTAGACATCAGGCGGCGGGAAACTGAAGCTTTCTTT; CDR3aa: CASSVDIRRRETEAFF
j_gene: TRBJ1-2; abundance: few; v_gene: TRBV7-9; d_gene: TRBD1; CDR3nt: TGTGCCAGCAGCCCGGAAGGCGGGACAGGTTGGGGCTACACCTTC; CDR3aa: CASSPEGGTGWGYTF
j_gene: TRBJ2-3; abundance: -; v_gene: TRBV6-5; d_gene: -; CDR3nt: TGTGCCAGCACTAATCGACTAGCAGATACGCAGTATTTT; CDR3aa: CASTNRLADTQYF
j_gene: TRBJ2-7; abundance: -; v_gene: TRBV19; d_gene: -; CDR3nt: TGTGCCAGTAGTTCTTTCGGGTCCAGCGAGCAGTACTTC; CDR3aa: CASSSFGSSEQYF
j_gene: TRBJ1-4; abundance: -; v_gene: TRBV18; d_gene: -; CDR3nt: TGTGCCAGCTCACCACGAGACTACGGGGAAAAACTGTTTTTT; CDR3aa: CASSPRDYGEKLFF
j_gene: TRBJ1-5; abundance: -; v_gene: TRBV5-4; d_gene: -; CDR3nt: TGTGCCAGCAGTTCCTTTCCGGGATCCAATCAGCCCCAGCATTTT; CDR3aa: CASSSFPGSNQPQHF
j_gene: TRBJ2-7; abundance: -; v_gene: TRBV5-4; d_gene: -; CDR3nt: TGTGCCAGCAGCGCCGATCCAGGGGGGAAAAGCTCCTACGAGCAGTACTTC; CDR3aa: CASSADPGGKSSYEQYF
j_gene: TRBJ2-2; abundance: -; v_gene: TRBV28; d_gene: TRBD1; CDR3nt: TGTGCCAGCAGTTTATGGACAGGGCTGGACACCGGGGAGCTGTTTTTT; CDR3aa: CASSLWTGLDTGELFF
j_gene: TRBJ2-1; abundance: -; v_gene: TRBV2; d_gene: TRBD2; CDR3nt: TGTGCCAGCGGGCGGGAGGATTGGAATGAGCAGTTCTTC; CDR3aa: CASGREDWNEQFF
j_gene: TRBJ1-4; abundance: -; v_gene: TRBV7-9; d_gene: TRBD1; CDR3nt: TGTGCCAGCAGCTTGGGACAGTTCGATGAAAAACTGTTTTTT; CDR3aa: CASSLGQFDEKLFF
j_gene: TRBJ1-1; abundance: -; v_gene: TRBV7-8; d_gene: TRBD1; CDR3nt: TGTGCCAGCAGCGCAAAACCCTACAGGACAGGGTGGACTGAAGCTTTCTTT; CDR3aa: CASSAKPYRTGWTEAFF
j_gene: TRBJ2-3; abundance: -; v_gene: TRBV28; d_gene: TRBD2; CDR3nt: TGTGCCAGCAGTTTCGGACTAGCGGGAGATGTAGATACGCAGTATTTT; CDR3aa: CASSFGLAGDVDTQYF
j_gene: TRBJ2-1; abundance: -; v_gene: TRBV30; d_gene: -; CDR3nt: TGTGCCTGGAGTCCTCCGACAGCCTATCAGCAGTTCTTC; CDR3aa: CAWSPPTAYQQFF
j_gene: TRBJ1-1; abundance: -; v_gene: TRBV25-1; d_gene: TRBD1; CDR3nt: TGTGCCAGCAGTGAAATTTTAAAGACAGGGGGTATGAACACTGAAGCTTTCTTT; CDR3aa: CASSEILKTGGMNTEAFF
j_gene: TRBJ2-3; abundance: -; v_gene: TRBV2; d_gene: TRBD2; CDR3nt: TGTGCCAGCCCCGGCGAACTAGCGGGGTCCCGAGGGACAGATACGCAGTATTTT; CDR3aa: CASPGELAGSRGTDTQYF
j_gene: TRBJ1-6; abundance: -; v_gene: TRBV6-5; d_gene: TRBD1; CDR3nt: TGTGCCAGCAGCCCGACCGGGACAGGCAATTCACCCCTCCACTTT; CDR3aa: CASSPTGTGNSPLHF
j_gene: TRBJ1-1; abundance: few; v_gene: TRBV30; d_gene: -; CDR3nt: TGTGCCTGGAGTCGTGTGAACACTGAAGCTTTCTTT; CDR3aa: CAWSRVNTEAFF
j_gene: TRBJ2-7; abundance: -; v_gene: TRBV27; d_gene: -; CDR3nt: TGTGCCAGCAGCTCTTTCGTGGAGCAGTACTTC; CDR3aa: CASSSFVEQYF
j_gene: TRBJ1-1; abundance: -; v_gene: TRBV6-4; d_gene: -; CDR3nt: TGTGCCACCCTTGCCGGCGGGGCTGAAGCTTTCTTT; CDR3aa: CATLAGGAEAFF
j_gene: TRBJ1-1; abundance: -; v_gene: TRBV6-5; d_gene: -; CDR3nt: TGTGCCAGCAGACAAGGACAGAACACTGAAGCTTTCTTT; CDR3aa: CASRQGQNTEAFF
j_gene: TRBJ1-3; abundance: -; v_gene: TRBV5-5; d_gene: TRBD1; CDR3nt: TGTGCCAGCAGGGGGACAGGGTACTCTGGAAACACCATATATTTT; CDR3aa: CASRGTGYSGNTIYF
j_gene: TRBJ1-1; abundance: -; v_gene: TRBV9; d_gene: -; CDR3nt: TGTGCCAGCAGCGTAGTTGCGGGTGAAGCTTTCTTT; CDR3aa: CASSVVAGEAFF
j_gene: TRBJ2-7; abundance: -; v_gene: TRBV27; d_gene: -; CDR3nt: TGTGCCAGCAGACCAGTAGGGGTTCGGGAGTTATACGAGCAGTACTTC; CDR3aa: CASRPVGVRELYEQYF
j_gene: TRBJ1-1; abundance: -; v_gene: TRBV18; d_gene: -; CDR3nt: TGTGCCAGCTCACCGGGGAGGGTCCCTGAAGCTTTCTTT; CDR3aa: CASSPGRVPEAFF
j_gene: TRBJ2-7; abundance: -; v_gene: TRBV7-6; d_gene: TRBD2; CDR3nt: TGTGCCAGCAGCTTGGCCGGGACTAGCGGGAGTAAGTACGAGCAGTACTTC; CDR3aa: CASSLAGTSGSKYEQYF
j_gene: TRBJ2-3; abundance: -; v_gene: TRBV27; d_gene: -; CDR3nt: TGTGCCAGCACCCTAACTAGTCATGCAGATACGCAGTATTTT; CDR3aa: CASTLTSHADTQYF
j_gene: TRBJ2-2; abundance: -; v_gene: TRBV7-9; d_gene: TRBD1; CDR3nt: TGTTCCAGCAGAGCCTCGGGACAGGGCTTCACCGGGGAGCTGTTTTTT; CDR3aa: CSSRASGQGFTGELFF
j_gene: TRBJ2-5; abundance: once; v_gene: TRBV12-5; d_gene: -; CDR3nt: TGTGCTAGTGGTTTGCGGCAGGGGGGCAGAGGCCAAGAGACCCAGTACTTC; CDR3aa: CASGLRQGGRGQETQYF
j_gene: TRBJ2-7; abundance: -; v_gene: TRBV11-3; d_gene: -; CDR3nt: TGTGCCAGCAGCGACCCACAGGGCCACGAGCAGTACTTC; CDR3aa: CASSDPQGHEQYF
j_gene: TRBJ1-1; abundance: -; v_gene: TRBV29-1; d_gene: -; CDR3nt: TGCAGCGTTGATCAGGGGCTGAACACTGAAGCTTTCTTT; CDR3aa: CSVDQGLNTEAFF
j_gene: TRBJ2-5; abundance: -; v_gene: TRBV29-1; d_gene: TRBD1; CDR3nt: TGCAGCGTTGAAGGAACAGGGGGCACGAAGAAGACCCAGTACTTC; CDR3aa: CSVEGTGGTKKTQYF
j_gene: TRBJ1-2; abundance: -; v_gene: TRBV6-1; d_gene: -; CDR3nt: TGTGCCAGCAGTGCCGCGGGTACACAGGGCGACTATGGCTACACCTTC; CDR3aa: CASSAAGTQGDYGYTF
j_gene: TRBJ2-3; abundance: -; v_gene: TRBV7-3; d_gene: TRBD1; CDR3nt: TGTGCCAGCAGCTCGGACAGGGGTGGCCCAGATACGCAGTATTTT; CDR3aa: CASSSDRGGPDTQYF